The rows below give T cell receptor beta chains drawn from one sample of a study of OX40 agonist ivuxolimab in advanced cancers. TCRdb's table, derived via immunoSEQ multiplex PCR, lists solely in-frame clones and lacks some. The data contain 65,000 to 95,000 clones, 84% of them singletons. The sample here was CD4+ or CD8+ T cells sorted from blood, taken in a trial of the OX40 agonist ivuxolimab. These receptor sequences come from an adult with an advanced solid tumor such as melanoma, head and neck, liver or kidney cancer. Both conserved end residues are part of each CDR3. D genes are given only for firm matches. The size entry is marked missing in some rows and otherwise reads once, few, many or a size class.

j_gene,v_gene,d_gene,abundance,CDR3aa,CDR3nt
TRBJ2-1,TRBV7-2,TRBD2,.,CASSLLAESYNEQFF,TGTGCCAGCAGCTTACTAGCGGAGTCCTACAATGAGCAGTTCTTC
TRBJ1-2,TRBV10-3,TRBD1,few,CAISRGTGYGYTF,TGTGCCATCAGCAGGGGGACTGGATATGGCTACACCTTC
TRBJ2-5,TRBV4-2,.,once,CASSQDYAEETQYF,TGTGCCAGCAGCCAAGACTACGCGGAAGAGACCCAGTACTTC
TRBJ1-3,TRBV28,.,.,CASRPGLISGNTIYF,TGTGCCAGCAGACCGGGACTGATCTCTGGAAACACCATATATTTT
TRBJ2-7,TRBV11-2,TRBD1,.,CASSLARTGGGEQYF,TGTGCCAGCAGCTTGGCTAGGACAGGGGGAGGAGAGCAGTACTTC
TRBJ2-3,TRBV7-2,.,few,CASSPGLSTDTQYF,TGTGCCAGCAGCCCGGGACTGAGCACAGATACGCAGTATTTT
TRBJ2-7,TRBV6-1,.,.,CASSRTSGYGQYF,TGTGCCAGCAGTCGGACGTCCGGCTACGGGCAGTACTTC
TRBJ1-4,TRBV19,.,.,CASRKGGEEKLFF,TGTGCCAGTAGAAAGGGAGGTGAAGAAAAACTGTTTTTT
TRBJ2-3,TRBV11-2,.,.,CASSLDGSTDTQYF,TGTGCCAGCAGCTTAGACGGCAGCACAGATACGCAGTATTTT
TRBJ2-7,TRBV18,TRBD1,.,CASSNPGQGVNEQYF,TGTGCCAGCTCCAATCCGGGACAGGGTGTCAACGAGCAGTACTTC
TRBJ2-7,TRBV5-5,.,.,CASSSYGRSNEQYF,TGTGCCAGCAGCTCGTATGGAAGGTCCAACGAGCAGTACTTC
TRBJ1-4,TRBV5-6,.,.,CASSSYKRDTVGEKLFF,TGTGCCAGCAGCTCCTACAAAAGGGACACAGTCGGTGAAAAACTGTTTTTT
TRBJ2-5,TRBV5-1,.,.,CASSLDLRGQGGATQYF,TGCGCCAGCAGCTTAGACCTTCGGGGGCAGGGGGGTGCGACCCAGTACTTC
TRBJ2-7,TRBV18,.,.,CASSPPGSYEQYF,TGTGCCAGCTCACCACCAGGTTCCTACGAGCAGTACTTC
TRBJ1-2,TRBV19,.,.,CASSNERTYGYTF,TGTGCCAGTAGTAATGAGAGAACCTATGGCTACACCTTC
TRBJ2-5,TRBV5-6,.,.,CASSPRSWYQETQYF,TGTGCCAGCAGCCCCAGGTCCTGGTACCAAGAGACCCAGTACTTC
TRBJ2-2,TRBV28,TRBD2,.,CASSLLGLAGESGGELFF,TGTGCCAGCAGTTTATTAGGACTAGCGGGAGAAAGTGGCGGGGAGCTGTTTTTT
TRBJ2-7,TRBV6-6,TRBD1,.,CASRGQGNEQYF,TGTGCCAGCAGGGGACAGGGGAACGAGCAGTACTTC
TRBJ2-7,TRBV2,TRBD1,once,CASSTSRDRVTYEQYF,TGTGCCAGCAGTACCAGCCGGGACAGGGTTACCTACGAGCAGTACTTC
TRBJ2-5,TRBV7-7,TRBD1,.,CASSLGTGQETQYF,TGTGCCAGCAGTTTGGGGACAGGCCAAGAGACCCAGTACTTC
TRBJ1-1,TRBV7-9,.,.,CASSLNSGNTEAFF,TGTGCCAGCAGCTTAAATTCAGGGAACACTGAAGCTTTCTTT
TRBJ1-1,TRBV18,.,.,CASSPGTDLNTEAFF,TGTGCCAGCTCACCAGGTACAGACCTGAACACTGAAGCTTTCTTT
TRBJ2-7,TRBV10-3,.,.,CAISESQSSYEQYF,TGTGCCATCAGTGAGTCTCAGAGCTCCTACGAGCAGTACTTC
TRBJ2-3,TRBV7-2,TRBD2,.,CASSFREGTDTQYF,TGTGCCAGCAGCTTCCGGGAGGGCACAGATACGCAGTATTTT
TRBJ1-6,TRBV5-6,.,.,CASKSRILNSPLHF,TGTGCCAGCAAATCACGGATCCTCAATTCACCCCTCCACTTT
TRBJ2-2,TRBV7-6,.,few,CASSLGGSGELFF,TGTGCCAGCAGCTTGGGGGGCTCCGGGGAGCTGTTTTTT
TRBJ2-1,TRBV11-3,.,.,CASSLDRGGEQFF,TGTGCCAGCAGCTTAGATAGAGGAGGTGAGCAGTTCTTC
TRBJ2-2,TRBV4-3,.,few,CASSQERQSGELFF,TGCGCCAGCAGCCAAGAACGACAGTCCGGGGAGCTGTTTTTT
TRBJ1-5,TRBV15,.,once,CATSGGEYSNQPQHF,TGTGCCACCAGCGGAGGGGAGTATAGCAATCAGCCCCAGCATTTT
TRBJ2-5,TRBV7-6,TRBD2,.,CASSSLPAGGQETQYF,TGTGCCAGCAGCTCCCTTCCGGCGGGAGGCCAAGAGACCCAGTACTTC
TRBJ2-6,TRBV5-1,.,.,CASSFSGNVLTF,TGCGCCAGCAGCTTCTCCGGCAACGTCCTGACTTTC
TRBJ2-7,TRBV7-2,.,.,CASSRDRSTPYEQYF,TGTGCCAGCAGCCGTGACAGATCTACCCCCTACGAGCAGTACTTC
TRBJ2-2,TRBV10-3,TRBD1,.,CAINQQGATNTGELFF,TGTGCCATCAACCAACAGGGGGCCACGAACACCGGGGAGCTGTTTTTT
TRBJ2-7,TRBV7-2,TRBD1,.,CASSLSGQGLYEQYF,TGTGCCAGCAGCCTATCGGGACAGGGGTTGTACGAGCAGTACTTC
TRBJ2-2,TRBV7-8,.,.,CASSLDHWELFF,TGTGCCAGCAGCTTAGATCACTGGGAGCTGTTTTTT
TRBJ2-1,TRBV28,TRBD2,.,CASIPGTSGWNEQFF,TGTGCCAGCATTCCCGGGACTAGCGGGTGGAATGAGCAGTTCTTC
TRBJ2-5,TRBV6-4,.,.,CASSEFEETQYF,TGTGCCAGCAGTGAATTCGAGGAGACCCAGTACTTC
TRBJ1-2,TRBV13,TRBD1,.,CASSSTQGRAVF,TGTGCCAGCAGCTCAACACAGGGGAGGGCGGTCTTC
TRBJ1-2,TRBV11-2,.,.,CASSLTGYGYTF,TGTGCCAGCAGCTTAACTGGTTATGGCTACACCTTC
TRBJ2-3,TRBV7-9,.,.,CASTMGDGAQYF,TGTGCCAGCACGATGGGAGATGGTGCGCAGTATTTT
TRBJ1-6,TRBV18,.,.,CASSPSPAGLGSPLHF,TGTGCCAGCTCACCATCCCCGGCAGGCCTAGGATCACCCCTCCACTTT
TRBJ2-1,TRBV15,.,.,CATSREILAKNEQFF,TGTGCCACCAGCAGAGAAATCCTAGCGAAGAATGAGCAGTTCTTC
TRBJ2-1,TRBV4-1,.,.,CASSHSTSPNEQFF,TGCGCCAGCAGCCACTCTACGTCTCCCAATGAGCAGTTCTTC
TRBJ1-6,TRBV2,.,few,CASRWRDNSPLHF,TGTGCCAGCAGGTGGCGGGATAATTCACCCCTCCACTTT
TRBJ2-6,TRBV7-2,.,.,CASSFFGANVLTF,TGTGCCAGCAGCTTCTTTGGGGCCAACGTCCTGACTTTC
TRBJ1-6,TRBV7-2,TRBD1,.,CASSLVAGGQDYNSPLHF,TGTGCCAGCAGCTTAGTCGCGGGGGGACAGGACTATAATTCACCCCTCCACTTT
TRBJ2-7,TRBV6-5,.,.,CASSYSVQGPLREQYF,TGTGCCAGCAGTTACTCGGTACAGGGACCCCTACGCGAGCAGTACTTC
TRBJ2-5,TRBV2,.,.,CASSGYTGTDPSDF,TGTGCCAGCAGTGGTTATACAGGCACCGACCCTAGCGACTTC
TRBJ2-3,TRBV4-3,.,.,CASSQDGTVTDTQYF,TGCGCCAGCAGCCAAGATGGTACAGTCACAGATACGCAGTATTTT
TRBJ2-3,TRBV15,TRBD2,once,CATSRVREFTDTQYF,TGTGCCACCAGCAGAGTGCGGGAGTTTACTGATACGCAGTATTTT
TRBJ1-2,TRBV19,.,.,CASSIGGSSNYGYTF,TGTGCCAGTAGTATTGGAGGGTCCTCTAACTATGGCTACACCTTC
TRBJ2-7,TRBV5-8,.,few,CASSRGKYQQEQYF,TGTGCCAGCAGCCGCGGCAAGTATCAACAGGAGCAGTACTTC
TRBJ2-3,TRBV30,.,.,CAWSLGDTQYF,TGTGCCTGGAGTTTAGGGGATACGCAGTATTTT
TRBJ2-5,TRBV19,TRBD1,.,CASSTPGTGKETQYF,TGTGCCAGTAGTACACCCGGGACAGGGAAAGAGACCCAGTACTTC
TRBJ2-1,TRBV11-2,.,.,CASSSRQGGVNEQFF,TGTGCCAGCAGCTCGAGACAGGGCGGGGTCAATGAGCAGTTCTTC
TRBJ2-2,TRBV19,.,.,CASSIRGGWNTGELFF,TGTGCCAGTAGTATAAGGGGGGGATGGAACACCGGGGAGCTGTTTTTT
TRBJ2-3,TRBV28,.,.,CASSLTQDRAQYF,TGTGCCAGCAGTTTGACCCAGGATAGGGCGCAGTATTTT
TRBJ2-7,TRBV2,TRBD1,.,CASSGTGGEQYF,TGTGCCAGCAGTGGGACAGGGGGCGAGCAGTACTTC
TRBJ1-4,TRBV5-1,.,.,CASSRESTNEKLFF,TGCGCCAGCAGCCGGGAGTCAACTAATGAAAAACTGTTTTTT